This T cell receptor beta chain was identified during a study of control samples from healthy donors and cancer patients. V gave up 5 bases and J gave up 14 bases; unmatched junction bases: 16. Germline lookup yields CDR1 GTSNPN and CDR2 SVGIG (reference sequence). CDR3 size: 14 residues. Assay: immunoSEQ multiplex PCR; the TCRdb copy retains only in-frame clones and omits some. Altogether about 170,000 clones are present, 88% being singletons, with the ten largest covering roughly 5.3%. This receptor was obtained from a young woman in good health. The chain links TRBV30 to TRBJ2-1; 9 bases match TRBD1. Sequencing was performed on blood. The CDR3 loop reads CAWDTGGAGRGKFF. For the CDR3, the DNA is TGTGCCTGGGATACAGGGGGCGCTGGTCGAGGGAAGTTCTTC.